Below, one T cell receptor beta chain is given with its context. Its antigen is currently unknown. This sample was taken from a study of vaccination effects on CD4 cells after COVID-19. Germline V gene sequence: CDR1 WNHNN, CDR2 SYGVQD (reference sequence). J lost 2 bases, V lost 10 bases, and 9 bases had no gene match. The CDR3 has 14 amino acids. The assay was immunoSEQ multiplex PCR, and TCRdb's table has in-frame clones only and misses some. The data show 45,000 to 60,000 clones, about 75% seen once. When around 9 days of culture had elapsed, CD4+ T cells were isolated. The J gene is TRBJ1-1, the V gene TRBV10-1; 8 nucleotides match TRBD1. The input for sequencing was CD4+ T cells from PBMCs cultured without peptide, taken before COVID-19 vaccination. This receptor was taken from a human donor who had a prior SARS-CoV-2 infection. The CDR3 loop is CATTDRERNTEAFF. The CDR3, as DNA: TGCGCCACCACGGACAGGGAGAGAAACACTGAAGCTTTCTTT.